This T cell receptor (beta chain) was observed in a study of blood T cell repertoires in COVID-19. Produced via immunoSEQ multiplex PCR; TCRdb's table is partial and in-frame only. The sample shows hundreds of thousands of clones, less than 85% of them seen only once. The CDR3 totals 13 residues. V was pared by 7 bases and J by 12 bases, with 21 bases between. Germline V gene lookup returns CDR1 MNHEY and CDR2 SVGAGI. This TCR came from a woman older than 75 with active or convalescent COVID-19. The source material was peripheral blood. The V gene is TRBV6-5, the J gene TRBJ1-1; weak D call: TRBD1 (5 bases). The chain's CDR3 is CASTHMGGGIPFF. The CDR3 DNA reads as TGTGCCAGCACTCACATGGGGGGGGGAATACCTTTCTTT.